This T cell receptor beta chain emerged from a study of T cell responses to AZD1222 COVID-19 vaccine. General observations from the study: Possibly, clonal diversity was underestimated; donors were largely white British and included more females. The study found vaccine-associated CD4 TCRs spanning spike, dominant at 160-218 and 743-854. The number of AZD1222 recipients seropositive at baseline was only six.

The CDR3 runs 13 residues. The junction had 3 bases not matched to a gene; V was cut back by 5 bases and J by 4 bases. In germline, CDR1 is SNHLY, CDR2 FYNNEI. Notes on this clone: Its antigen is unknown.

Some clones are missing from TCRdb's copy, which holds only in-frame ones; the method was immunoSEQ multiplex PCR. The data hold 150,000 to 200,000 clones, with about 91% observed a single time. The TCR originated in an adult in good health. Material: peripheral blood, obtained on day 0 of MenACWY control vaccination. The V gene is TRBV2, the J gene TRBJ1-1; 8 bases line up with TRBD1. CDR3 in amino acids: CASSQGQGTEAFF. CDR3 nucleotides: TGTGCCAGCAGTCAAGGACAGGGCACTGAAGCTTTCTTT.